A selection of T cell receptor beta chains follows, all from one sample in a study of a mutant IDH1 vaccine in newly diagnosed glioma. This table comes from immunoSEQ multiplex PCR, and its TCRdb copy is limited to in-frame clones, with some not included. The sample contains around 94,000 clones, roughly nine tenths of which appear only once. The antigens for these receptors are not known. Source: PBMCs, taken from a glioma patient whose treatment included an IDH1 peptide vaccine. The receptors were sampled from a woman aged 45 to 65 with glioma. Each CDR3 is given with its conserved first and last residue. A D gene is named only where the DNA matches it firmly. Size is stated for part of the rows, as once, few or many counts, or as a class when the clone is expanded.

D,V,J,size,CDR3,DNA
-,TRBV27,TRBJ1-1,once,CASSFFFGDVEAFF,TGTGCCAGCAGTTTTTTTTTCGGGGACGTTGAAGCTTTCTTT
-,TRBV20-1,TRBJ1-2,-,CSASPGYGYTF,TGCAGTGCTTCTCCAGGGTATGGCTACACCTTC
-,TRBV19,TRBJ2-2,-,CASSILGDTGELFF,TGTGCCAGTAGTATATTGGGGGACACCGGGGAGCTGTTTTTT
-,TRBV7-2,TRBJ2-5,-,CASRLYRQETQYF,TGTGCCAGCAGGTTGTACAGGCAAGAGACCCAGTACTTC
-,TRBV5-1,TRBJ2-7,-,CASSLAQGSSYEQYF,TGCGCCAGCAGCTTGGCACAGGGTAGCTCCTACGAGCAGTACTTC
-,TRBV5-4,TRBJ2-5,-,CASSVRGSQETQYF,TGTGCCAGCAGCGTAAGGGGGTCACAAGAGACCCAGTACTTC
-,TRBV5-1,TRBJ2-4,once,CASSFFPPNRSAKNIQYF,TGCGCCAGCAGCTTCTTTCCCCCGAACAGGTCAGCTAAAAACATTCAGTACTTC
-,TRBV27,TRBJ2-2,-,CASSRQTSSSGELFF,TGTGCCAGCAGTCGCCAAACTAGTTCGTCAGGGGAGCTGTTTTTT
-,TRBV27,TRBJ2-7,-,CASSWQGGVYEQYF,TGTGCCAGCAGCTGGCAGGGTGGGGTCTACGAGCAGTACTTC
-,TRBV10-1,TRBJ2-1,-,CAREPPPYNEQFF,TGCGCCAGGGAGCCCCCCCCCTACAATGAGCAGTTCTTC
-,TRBV5-1,TRBJ2-7,-,CASSLGGVSYEQYF,TGCGCCAGCAGCTTGGGAGGAGTCTCCTACGAGCAGTACTTC
-,TRBV18,TRBJ2-6,once,CASSPERVGANVLTF,TGTGCCAGCTCACCAGAGAGGGTTGGGGCCAACGTCCTGACTTTC
-,TRBV28,TRBJ2-7,-,CASSFVQTQYF,TGTGCCAGCAGTTTTGTGCAGACTCAGTACTTC
-,TRBV9,TRBJ1-2,-,CASSVQESINYGYTF,TGTGCCAGCAGCGTCCAGGAGAGCATTAACTATGGCTACACCTTC
TRBD1,TRBV30,TRBJ2-3,-,CAWRDRASTDTQYF,TGTGCCTGGAGGGACAGGGCCAGCACAGATACGCAGTATTTT
TRBD2,TRBV2,TRBJ2-5,-,CASTTSGTFGETQYF,TGTGCCAGCACGACTAGCGGGACTTTCGGGGAGACCCAGTACTTC
TRBD2,TRBV30,TRBJ2-1,-,CAWSVRTSGSNEQFF,TGTGCCTGGAGTGTACGGACTAGCGGGAGCAATGAGCAGTTCTTC
-,TRBV10-2,TRBJ1-1,once,CASSGRGNTEAFF,TGCGCCAGCAGTGGTCGGGGAAACACTGAAGCTTTCTTT
-,TRBV27,TRBJ1-5,-,CASSLRASQLEGNQPQHF,TGTGCCAGCAGTTTACGGGCCAGCCAGCTGGAGGGCAATCAGCCCCAGCATTTT
TRBD1,TRBV2,TRBJ1-4,-,CASSLMGQGGEKLFF,TGTGCCAGCAGCCTTATGGGACAGGGAGGTGAAAAACTGTTTTTT
-,TRBV18,TRBJ1-5,once,CASSPGAEQGRSYSNQPQHF,TGTGCCAGCTCACCAGGAGCCGAGCAGGGGCGATCTTATAGCAATCAGCCCCAGCATTTT
-,TRBV10-1,TRBJ2-7,-,CASSDPGSEQYF,TGCGCCAGCAGTGATCCCGGCAGCGAGCAGTACTTC
TRBD2,TRBV30,TRBJ2-5,-,CASQSRGDRETQYF,TGTGCTTCCCAAAGTCGGGGGGACCGAGAGACCCAGTACTTC
TRBD1,TRBV7-8,TRBJ1-5,-,CASSFLDRGYNQPQHF,TGTGCCAGCAGCTTCTTGGACAGGGGGTACAATCAGCCCCAGCATTTT
-,TRBV5-1,TRBJ1-3,-,CASRTSTSGNTIYF,TGCGCCAGCCGGACATCTACCTCTGGAAACACCATATATTTT
-,TRBV6-5,TRBJ2-7,once,CASSHEGQAGREQYF,TGTGCCAGCAGTCACGAAGGACAAGCCGGCCGCGAGCAGTACTTC
-,TRBV18,TRBJ1-2,-,CASSQVLDRGMGYTF,TGTGCCAGCTCACAAGTTCTAGACCGTGGGATGGGCTACACCTTC
-,TRBV27,TRBJ2-1,-,CASSFPGLLNEQFF,TGTGCCAGCAGTTTTCCGGGACTTTTGAATGAGCAGTTCTTC
TRBD2,TRBV4-1,TRBJ2-7,once,CASSPLVGTSGNYEQYF,TGCGCCAGCAGCCCACTGGTAGGTACTAGCGGGAACTACGAGCAGTACTTC